The clone carrying this T cell receptor (beta chain) was detected a few times. Its antigen remains unidentified. Via MiXCR, TCRdb re-called the reads, giving one row per CDR3 protein. The table lists 54,000 or so distinct CDR3 sequences, 33% of them singletons. The source of the sample is a study of T cell repertoires in cytomegalovirus infection. CDR3 length equals 16 residues. Germline CDR1 reads SGDLS; CDR2 reads YYNGEE. V was cut by 0 bases and J by 4 bases, with 16 bases left in between. Specimen: PBMCs, sequenced either directly or after in vitro stimulation (not recorded which). The sequence derives from a human donor in good health (CMV status not recorded). Some clones in this sample may be carry-over from other donors' samples. V is TRBV9 and J is TRBJ2-5, with no clear D. CDR3 nucleotides: TGTGCCAGCAGCGTAGCTCATGACCCCCGAGGAGAGACCCAGTACTTC. Protein: CASSVAHDPRGETQYF.